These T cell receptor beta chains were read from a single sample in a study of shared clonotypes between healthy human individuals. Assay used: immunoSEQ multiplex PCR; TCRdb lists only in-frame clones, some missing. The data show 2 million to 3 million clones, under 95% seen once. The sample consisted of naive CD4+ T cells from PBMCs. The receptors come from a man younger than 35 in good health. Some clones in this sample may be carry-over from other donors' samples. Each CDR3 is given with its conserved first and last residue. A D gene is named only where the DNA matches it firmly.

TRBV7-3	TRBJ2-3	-	TGTGCCAGCAGCTCGAAAAGGGGGACAGATACGCAGTATTTT	CASSSKRGTDTQYF
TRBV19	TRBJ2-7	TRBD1	TGTGCCAGTGGGACAGGGTATTCCTACGAGCAGTACTTC	CASGTGYSYEQYF
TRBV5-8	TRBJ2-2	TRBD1	TGTGCCAGCAGCCCTTCCCGGGACAGGGGGCTGTTTTTT	CASSPSRDRGLFF
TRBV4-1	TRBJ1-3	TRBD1	TGCGCCAGCAGCCCTCAACAGGGGGGAAGAACTGGAAACACCATATATTTT	CASSPQQGGRTGNTIYF
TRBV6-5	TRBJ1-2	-	TGTGCCAGCAGTTTCGTACAGGGAAACTATGGCTACACCTTC	CASSFVQGNYGYTF
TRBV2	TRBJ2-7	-	TGTGCCAGCAGTGAAGCCTCGGGTTTCTCTCTCTACGAGCAGTACTTC	CASSEASGFSLYEQYF
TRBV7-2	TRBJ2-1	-	TGTGCCAGCAGACCTCCCCCCCGGAATGAGCAGTTCTTC	CASRPPPRNEQFF
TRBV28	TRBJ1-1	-	TGTGCCAGCAGTTTGAGTCCGGTGGGTAGGGCTTTCTTT	CASSLSPVGRAFF
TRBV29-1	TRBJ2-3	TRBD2	TGCAGCGTCGGGACTAGCGGGAGGGCCGGAGATACGCAGTATTTT	CSVGTSGRAGDTQYF
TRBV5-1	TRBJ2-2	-	TGCGCCAGCAGCTGGGGAGGCGCCGGGGAGCTGTTTTTT	CASSWGGAGELFF
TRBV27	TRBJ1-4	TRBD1	TGTGCCAGCAGTTTTTACTACAGGGGCCTCTCTCTTAAACTGTTTTTT	CASSFYYRGLSLKLFF
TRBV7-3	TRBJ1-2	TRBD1	TGTGCCAGCAGCGCTAGGGACAGGGGAGCTGGCTACACCTTC	CASSARDRGAGYTF
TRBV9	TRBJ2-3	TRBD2	TGTGCCAGCAGCCAGGCCCTAGCGGGAGGGGCAGATACGCAGTATTTT	CASSQALAGGADTQYF
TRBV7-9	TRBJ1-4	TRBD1	TGTGCCAGCAGCTCGAGGCCGGGACAGGGGTCAACTAATGAAAAACTGTTTTTT	CASSSRPGQGSTNEKLFF
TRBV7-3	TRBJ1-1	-	TGTGCCAGCAGCACCCAGGGGCTGGACACTGAAGCTTTCTTT	CASSTQGLDTEAFF
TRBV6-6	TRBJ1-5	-	TGTGCCAGCAGTACAGGGAATCAGCCCCAGCATTTT	CASSTGNQPQHF
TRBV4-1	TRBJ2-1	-	TGCGCCAGCAGCCAACGGACAGATTCCTACAATGAGCAGTTCTTC	CASSQRTDSYNEQFF
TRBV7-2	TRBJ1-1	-	TGTGCCAGCAGCTTAGTAGCCGGGTCCACTGAAGCTTTCTTT	CASSLVAGSTEAFF
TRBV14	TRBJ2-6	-	TGTGCCAGCAGAAGCTCTGGGGCCAACGTCCTGACTTTC	CASRSSGANVLTF
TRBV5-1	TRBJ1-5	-	TGCGCCAGCAGCTTGGGGCGGGGGGGACCCAATCAGCCCCAGCATTTT	CASSLGRGGPNQPQHF
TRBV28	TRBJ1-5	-	TGTGCCAGCAGTACTACTGGCAGGGGCAATCAGCCCCAGCATTTT	CASSTTGRGNQPQHF
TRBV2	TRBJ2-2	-	TGTGCCAGCAGTACGACAGTCACCGGGGAGCTGTTTTTT	CASSTTVTGELFF
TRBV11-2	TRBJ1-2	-	TGTGCCAGCAGCTTCAAAACGCGGGGCGGCTATAACTATGGCTACACCTTC	CASSFKTRGGYNYGYTF
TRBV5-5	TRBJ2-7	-	TGTGCCAGCAGCTTGGTATCAAAAAGCTACGAGCAGTACTTC	CASSLVSKSYEQYF
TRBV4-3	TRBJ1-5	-	TGCGCCAGCAGCCCGGGGCCCGCCGCCGACCATAGCAATCAGCCCCAGCATTTT	CASSPGPAADHSNQPQHF
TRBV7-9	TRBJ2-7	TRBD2	TGTGCCAGCAGCTCCACTAGCGGGAGGGCCATCTACGAGCAGTACTTC	CASSSTSGRAIYEQYF
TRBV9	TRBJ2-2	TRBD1	TGTGCCAGCAGCGTATTTCCGGGGACAGGGTCTTGGACCGGGGAGCTGTTTTTT	CASSVFPGTGSWTGELFF
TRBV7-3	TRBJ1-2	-	TGTGCCAGCAGCTTTTACAGGGAAAATGGCTACACCTTC	CASSFYRENGYTF
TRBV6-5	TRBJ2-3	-	TGTGCCAGCAGTCCCAGGGACACAGATACGCAGTATTTT	CASSPRDTDTQYF
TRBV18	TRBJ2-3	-	TGTGCCAGCTCACCAACCCGGGGCGGGAGCACAGATACGCAGTATTTT	CASSPTRGGSTDTQYF
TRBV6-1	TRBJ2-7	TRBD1	TGTGCCAGCAGTGTGGAGGACAGGGGGCCGTACGAGCAGTACTTC	CASSVEDRGPYEQYF
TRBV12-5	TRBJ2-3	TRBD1	TGTGCTAGTGGCCCGGGACAGGGAGCAGATACGCAGTATTTT	CASGPGQGADTQYF